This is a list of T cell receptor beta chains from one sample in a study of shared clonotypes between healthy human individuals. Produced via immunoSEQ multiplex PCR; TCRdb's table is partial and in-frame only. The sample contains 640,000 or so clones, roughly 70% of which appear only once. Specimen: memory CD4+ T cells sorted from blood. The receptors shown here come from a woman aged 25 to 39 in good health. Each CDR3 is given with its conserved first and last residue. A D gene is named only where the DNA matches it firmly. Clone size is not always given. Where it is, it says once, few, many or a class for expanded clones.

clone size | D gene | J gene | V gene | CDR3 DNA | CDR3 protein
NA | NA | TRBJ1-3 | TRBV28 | TGTGCCAGCAGGCCCCCGGTGGATAGCACCATATATTTT | CASRPPVDSTIYF
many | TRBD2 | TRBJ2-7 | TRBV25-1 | TGTGCCAGCAGTGAATCCCCTAGCGGGAGCCCCACATCCTACGAGCAGTACTTC | CASSESPSGSPTSYEQYF
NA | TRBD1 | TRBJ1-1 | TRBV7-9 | TGTGCCAGCAGCCGCCAACTACCGGGATCGGGACAGGGAAACGGTGAAGCTTTCTTT | CASSRQLPGSGQGNGEAFF
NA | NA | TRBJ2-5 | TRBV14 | TGTGCCAGCAGCCAAGATCGGGCTGGGTGGGAGACCCAGTACTTC | CASSQDRAGWETQYF
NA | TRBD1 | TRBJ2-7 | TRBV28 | TGTGCCAGTCGACGGGGGACAGGTCTAGGCTACGAGCAGTACTTC | CASRRGTGLGYEQYF
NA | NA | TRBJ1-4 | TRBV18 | TGTGCCAGCTCACAGCGGGCTAATGAAAAACTGTTTTTT | CASSQRANEKLFF
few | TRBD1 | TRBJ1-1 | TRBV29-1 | TGCAGCGTTGAAGATCTGGGACAGGGGGCAAATGAAGCTTTCTTT | CSVEDLGQGANEAFF
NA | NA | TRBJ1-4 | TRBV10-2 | TGCGCCAGCAGGGGGCAAACAACTAATGAAAAACTGTTTTTT | CASRGQTTNEKLFF
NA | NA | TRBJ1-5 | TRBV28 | TGTGCCAGCAATGGGGGGGCAGGTCAGCCCCAGCATTTT | CASNGGAGQPQHF
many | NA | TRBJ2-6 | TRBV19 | TGTGCCGGACAAGTAACTGGGGCCAACGTCCTGACTTTC | CAGQVTGANVLTF
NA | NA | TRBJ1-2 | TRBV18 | TGTGCCAGCTCAAACAACAGGCGGGAAAACTATGGCTACACCTTC | CASSNNRRENYGYTF
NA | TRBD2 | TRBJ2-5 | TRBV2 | TGTGCCAGCAGTGATTGGTTAGCGGGACAGACCCAGTACTTC | CASSDWLAGQTQYF
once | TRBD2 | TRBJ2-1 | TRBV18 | TGTGCCAGCTCACCCTTTAGCGGGAGGGCACATGAGCAGTTCTTC | CASSPFSGRAHEQFF
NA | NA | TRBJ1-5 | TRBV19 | TGTGCCAGCGCCAGTACAGGAAATCAGCCCCAGCATTTT | CASASTGNQPQHF
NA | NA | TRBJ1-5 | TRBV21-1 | TGTGCCAGCACCACAGACAGGGGGCCCAATCAGCCCCAGCATTTT | CASTTDRGPNQPQHF
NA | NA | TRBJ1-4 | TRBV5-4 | TGTGCCAGCAGCCCCTGGACGGGGGAAAAACTGTTTTTT | CASSPWTGEKLFF
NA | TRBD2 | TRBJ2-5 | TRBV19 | TGTGCCAGTGGGGGACTAGCGGGAGTTCAAGAGACCCAGTACTTC | CASGGLAGVQETQYF
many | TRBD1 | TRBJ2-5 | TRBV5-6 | TGTGCCAGCAGCTGGGACAGGTTAGAGACCCAGTACTTC | CASSWDRLETQYF
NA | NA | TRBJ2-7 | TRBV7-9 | TGTGCCAGCAGCCCAGGGCCCTACGAGCAGTACTTC | CASSPGPYEQYF
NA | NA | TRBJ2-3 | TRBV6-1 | TGTGCCAGCAGTGAAGGTAGCTACGGGCCGGATACGCAGTATTTT | CASSEGSYGPDTQYF
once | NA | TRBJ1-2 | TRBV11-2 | TGTGCCAGCAGCTTAGTTGGGGCCAACTATGGCTACACCTTC | CASSLVGANYGYTF
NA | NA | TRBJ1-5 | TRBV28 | TGTGCCAGCAGTTCCCAAAGATACAGGGTTAACCAGCCCCAGCATTTT | CASSSQRYRVNQPQHF
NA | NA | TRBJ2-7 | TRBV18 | TGTGCCAGCTCGTTCGGTTATGACTCTCATTCCTACGAGCAGTACTTC | CASSFGYDSHSYEQYF
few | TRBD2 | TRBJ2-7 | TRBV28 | TGTGCCAGCAGTTTGCCCACTAGCGGGAGGGCCGACGAGCAGTACTTC | CASSLPTSGRADEQYF
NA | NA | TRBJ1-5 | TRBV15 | TGTGCCACCAGCAGAGATAGGGAAGGTCCTAGGGGACCCCAGCATTTT | CATSRDREGPRGPQHF
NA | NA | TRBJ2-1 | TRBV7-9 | TGTGCCAGCAGCGCCTACATGGGGGGTGAGCAGTTCTTC | CASSAYMGGEQFF
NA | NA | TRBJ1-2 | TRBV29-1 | TGCAGCGTTGAAAATCTCGGGGGCTACACCTTC | CSVENLGGYTF
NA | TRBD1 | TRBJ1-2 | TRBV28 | TGTGCCAGCAGCCCGCAAGGGGGCATCTATGGCTACACCTTC | CASSPQGGIYGYTF
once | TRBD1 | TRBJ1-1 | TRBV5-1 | TGCGCCAGCAGCACGGGCCACGGGACAGGGAGATCTAAGAACACTGAAGCTTTCTTT | CASSTGHGTGRSKNTEAFF
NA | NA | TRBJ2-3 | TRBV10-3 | TGTGCCATCCTCCGGGAACACACAGATACGCAGTATTTT | CAILREHTDTQYF
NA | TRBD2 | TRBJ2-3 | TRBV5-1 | TGCGCCAGCAGCGTAATGACTAGCGGGAGGGCTGATACGCAGTATTTT | CASSVMTSGRADTQYF
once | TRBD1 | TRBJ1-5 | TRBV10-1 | TGCGCCAGCAGTGAATTGGTGACAGGGCTTCGACAGCCCCAGCATTTT | CASSELVTGLRQPQHF
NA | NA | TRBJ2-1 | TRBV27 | TGTGCCAGCAGTTTAGGGGATGGAAGAGGGGTCTACAATGAGCAGTTCTTC | CASSLGDGRGVYNEQFF
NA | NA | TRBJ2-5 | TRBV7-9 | TGTGCCAGCAGCTTAGCGCCCAGTGAAGAGACCCAGTACTTC | CASSLAPSEETQYF
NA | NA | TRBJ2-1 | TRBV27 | TGTGCCAGCAAACAGGGAGACAATGAGCAGTTCTTC | CASKQGDNEQFF
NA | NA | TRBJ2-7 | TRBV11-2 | TGTGCCAGCAGCATCGACGGCTACGGGCAGTACTTC | CASSIDGYGQYF
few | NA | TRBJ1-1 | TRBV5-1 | TGCGCCAGCAGCCGCAGACAGGACCCGAACACTGAAGCTTTCTTT | CASSRRQDPNTEAFF
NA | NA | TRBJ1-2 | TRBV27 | TGTGCCAGCAGTATCGATGCCGGGACCGCTAACTATGGCTACACCTTC | CASSIDAGTANYGYTF
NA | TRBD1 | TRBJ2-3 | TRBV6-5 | TGTGCCAGCAGCCGGGGACAGGGCTCCACAGATACGCAGTATTTT | CASSRGQGSTDTQYF
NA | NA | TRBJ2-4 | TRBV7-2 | TGTGCCAGCAGCTTCCAGGGGGGCGACAAAAACATTCAGTACTTC | CASSFQGGDKNIQYF
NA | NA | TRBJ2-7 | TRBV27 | TGTGCCAGCAGATATAGCGGTAGCTCCTACGAGCAGTACTTC | CASRYSGSSYEQYF
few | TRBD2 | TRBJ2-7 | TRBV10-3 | TGTGCCATCAGTGGAGCGGGAGGGTTGTACGAGCAGTACTTC | CAISGAGGLYEQYF
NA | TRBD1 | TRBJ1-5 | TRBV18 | TGTGCCAGCTCACAACAGGGGCAGTATAGCAATCAGCCCCAGCATTTT | CASSQQGQYSNQPQHF
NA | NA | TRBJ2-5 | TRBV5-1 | TGCGCCAGCAGCTTGAGAGCGGGTACCAGCAACACCCAGGGGACCCAGTACTTC | CASSLRAGTSNTQGTQYF
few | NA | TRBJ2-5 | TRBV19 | TGTGCCAGTGGCCAGGGGTTTGGCGAGACCCAGTACTTC | CASGQGFGETQYF
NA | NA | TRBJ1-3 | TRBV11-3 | TGTGCCAGCAGCTCCGCTTGGGATACCAACACCATATATTTT | CASSSAWDTNTIYF
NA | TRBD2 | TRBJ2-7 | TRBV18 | TGTGCCAGCTCACCACCCACTAGCGGGAGTCACGAGCAGTACTTC | CASSPPTSGSHEQYF
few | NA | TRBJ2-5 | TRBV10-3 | TGTGCCATCAGTGAGCCCTTTCGTGGGGGGGAGACCCAGTACTTC | CAISEPFRGGETQYF
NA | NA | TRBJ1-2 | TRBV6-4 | TGTGCCAGCAGTGACAGGCCGGGGGACGGCTATGGCTACACCTTC | CASSDRPGDGYGYTF
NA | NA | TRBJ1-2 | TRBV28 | TGTGCCAGCAGGGCCCGAGGGGGAAACTATGGCTACACCTTC | CASRARGGNYGYTF
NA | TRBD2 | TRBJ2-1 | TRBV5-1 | TGCGCCAGCAGCCTATTTGCGCGGGAGGGCCTCCATGAGCAGTTCTTC | CASSLFAREGLHEQFF
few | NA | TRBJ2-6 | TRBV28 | TGTGCCAGCAGTAAGTTGGACCAGGGGGCCAACGTCCTGACTTTC | CASSKLDQGANVLTF
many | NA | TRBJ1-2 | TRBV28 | TGTGCCAGCAACATACAGGGTATCGTCTATGGCTACACCTTC | CASNIQGIVYGYTF
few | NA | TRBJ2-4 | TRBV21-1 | TGTGCCAGCAGCGCCCGGGACAGGGGTGACATTCAGTACTTC | CASSARDRGDIQYF